The table lists the clone carrying this T cell receptor beta chain with many counts. Its target is not known. CDR1 and CDR2 from the germline V gene are SGHAT and FQNNGV. Trimming cost V 1 base and J 6 bases, with 5 bases left between them. This CDR3 region has 12 residues. This sample was included in a study of tumor-infiltrating lymphocytes in primary liver carcinoma. Across the whole study: Subjects consisted of male and female patients aged 30 to 69 years. Regarding the study as a whole: The 250 largest clones made up significantly more of tumor than blood repertoires (p = 0.039).

Germline DNA was also extracted, with blood RNA taken from unsorted whole blood. The patients, who had chronic HBV infection, were treatment-naive (untreated). TCR beta cDNA was reverse-transcribed from 450 to 500 ng of total RNA. The reaction used a constant-region primer and ProtoScript II reverse transcriptase. Three nested multiplex PCR rounds of slightly modified ARM-PCR generated TCR beta libraries. The first two PCR rounds used TRBV1-TRBV30 primers with a Cbeta primer, roughly 10 cycles each. Via MiXCR, TCRdb re-called the multiplex PCR reads, giving one row per CDR3 protein. The table shows fewer than 350,000 distinct CDR3 sequences, with 65% occurring only once.

The chain is built from TRBV11-2 and TRBJ2-3, with no clear D. The sample consisted of peripheral blood. The TCR was taken from a middle-aged man with primary liver carcinoma and hepatitis B virus infection. The CDR3 sequence: CASSLVGDTQYF. Here the CDR3 DNA reads TGTGCCAGCAGCTTAGTTGGGGATACGCAGTATTTT. Combining the CDR3 with reference TRBV11-2 and TRBJ2-3 gives the whole variable domain EAGVAQSPRYKIIEKRQSVAFWCNPISGHATLYWYQQILGQGPKLLIQFQNNGVVDDSQLPKDRFSAERLKGVDSTLKIQPAKLEDSAVYLCASSLVGDTQYFGPGTRLTVL.